Each of the 8 T cell receptor beta chains below was sequenced from the same sample in a study of blood T cells in healthy people across ages. PCR was performed a second time for roughly 6 to 12 cycles using a sample-barcoded 5' primer and a J-beta primer mix. MiXCR was run by TCRdb on the 5' RACE reads, yielding one entry per CDR3 protein. The sample records about 680,000 distinct CDR3 sequences, around half being singletons. Input material: blood. These receptors all come from a woman in her sixties in good health.

The chain carries TRBV7-2 and TRBJ2-7; 8 nucleotides align to TRBD1. CDR1 and CDR2 from the germline V gene are SGHTA and FQGNSA. CDR3 length: 15 amino acids. Losses at the gene ends were 5 bases for V and 2 bases for J; bases not matched to a gene: 8. The CDR3 DNA sequence: TGTGCCAGCAGCAAGACAGGGGTGAACACCTACGAGCAGTACTTC. Its protein is CASSKTGVNTYEQYF.

This clonotype was detected only once. The V call is TRBV6-5, the J call TRBJ2-1; weak D call: TRBD2 (6 bases). Germline V CDR1 and CDR2: MNHEY, SVGAGI. The CDR3 has 14 residues. Trimming pared 8 bases from V and 9 bases from J, leaving 20 bases between. The CDR3 DNA is TGTGCCAGCGCAGGCGGGACTCTTTCCCGTGAGCAGTTCTTC. Translated, it gives CASAGGTLSREQFF.

This clonotype was observed a handful of times. The CDR3 DNA reads TGCAGTACGGTTGGGTCCGGGGAAAACATTCAGTACTTC. Translated: CSTVGSGENIQYF. The gene calls are TRBV20-1 and TRBJ2-4, with D tentatively TRBD2 (5 bases). The germline V gene encodes CDR1 DFQATT and CDR2 SNEGSKA (reference sequence). The ends were cut back, 8 bases at V and 5 bases at J, with 16 bases in the middle. This CDR3 is built from 13 residues.

V and J are TRBV12-3 or TRBV12-4 and TRBJ1-2; 9 nucleotides line up with TRBD1. With V trimmed by 11 bases and J by 2 bases, 15 bases remained unmatched. The CDR3 has 16 residues. The CDR3 spells CAGTPKMGTGNYGYTF. The CDR3 region has the DNA TGTGCCGGCACCCCAAAAATGGGGACAGGGAACTATGGCTACACCTTC.

In this sample, this clonotype turned up a few times. The rearrangement links TRBV29-1 to TRBJ2-7; 7 bases match TRBD1. CDR1 and CDR2 (germline): SQVTM, ANQGSEA. The J segment lost 1 base and the V segment lost 7 bases, leaving 10 bases of the junction unmatched. The CDR3 consists of 14 residues. The CDR3 spells CSGSQGSGSYEQYF. Written as DNA, the CDR3 is TGCAGCGGGTCACAGGGGAGCGGTTCCTACGAGCAGTACTTC.

This clonotype showed up just a few times. This rearrangement joins TRBV20-1 to TRBJ2-1; 10 bases are shared with TRBD2. The CDR3 spans 17 residues. Losses at the gene ends were 5 bases for V and 3 bases for J; bases not matched to a gene: 13. Germline V gene sequence: CDR1 DFQATT, CDR2 SNEGSKA (reference sequence). The CDR3 DNA follows: TGCAGTGCTCCACCTGCCGGTAGCGGGAGGATCTACAATGAGCAGTTCTTC. Translation: CSAPPAGSGRIYNEQFF.

On this clonotype itself: This may be a read error: a much more frequent sequence differs by one nucleotide. This chain connects TRBV2 to TRBJ2-1, with 16 positions matching TRBD2. The CDR3 spans 17 residues. Germline lookup yields CDR1 SNHLY and CDR2 FYNNEI. In DNA form, the CDR3 reads TGTACCAGCAGTGAGGGGACTAGCGGGAGGGCCTACAATGAGCAGTTCTTC. It translates to CTSSEGTSGRAYNEQFF.

The V call is TRBV29-1, the J call TRBJ2-7; weak D call: TRBD1 (6 bases). The CDR3 contains 16 residues. The V gene's germline CDR1 is SQVTM and CDR2 ANQGSEA. Trimming removed 1 base from V and 8 bases from J, with 24 bases in between. CDR3 sequence: CSVEVPDSRSYNQQYF. The CDR3 DNA reads as TGCAGCGTTGAAGTCCCGGACAGCCGCTCCTACAATCAGCAGTACTTC.